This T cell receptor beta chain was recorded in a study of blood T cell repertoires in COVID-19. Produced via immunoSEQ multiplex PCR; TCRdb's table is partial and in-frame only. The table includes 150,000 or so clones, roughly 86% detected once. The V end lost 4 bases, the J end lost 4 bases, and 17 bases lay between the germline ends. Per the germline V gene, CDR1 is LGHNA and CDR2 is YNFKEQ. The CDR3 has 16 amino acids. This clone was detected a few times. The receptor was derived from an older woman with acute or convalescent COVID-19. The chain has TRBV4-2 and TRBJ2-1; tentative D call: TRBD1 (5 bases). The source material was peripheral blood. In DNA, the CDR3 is TGTGCCAGCAGCCCCTCTTTGGGCCAGGGTTACAATGAGCAGTTCTTC. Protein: CASSPSLGQGYNEQFF.